These T cell receptor beta chains were read from a single sample in a study of shared clonotypes between healthy human individuals. The data were produced by immunoSEQ multiplex PCR, yet TCRdb's version contains in-frame clones alone and is incomplete. The table records about 1.9 million clones, 93% of them present only once. The sample consisted of naive CD8+ T cells from PBMCs. The source of these receptors is a man younger than 35 in good health. Some clones in this sample may be carry-over from other donors' samples. CDR3s include the opening cysteine and the closing phenylalanine or tryptophan. D genes are given only for firm matches.

TRBJ1-1 | - | TRBV28 | TGTGCCAGCAGTTTGGGGGGGGCGACCACTGAAGCTTTCTTT | CASSLGGATTEAFF
TRBJ2-1 | - | TRBV11-1 | TGTGCCAGCAGCTTAGTTGGTGGCGGAGCGGCGTACAATGAGCAGTTCTTC | CASSLVGGGAAYNEQFF
TRBJ2-7 | TRBD2 | TRBV14 | TGTGCCAGCAGCTATGGGACTAGCGGGAGTTACGAGCAGTACTTC | CASSYGTSGSYEQYF
TRBJ2-7 | - | TRBV7-9 | TGTGCCAGCAGTCACGGACCAGGCTACGAGCAGTACTTC | CASSHGPGYEQYF
TRBJ2-1 | - | TRBV2 | TGTGCCAGCACCGAATATGGGGGAAGTGAGCAGTTCTTC | CASTEYGGSEQFF
TRBJ2-1 | TRBD2 | TRBV7-9 | TGTGCCAGCAGCCCCCCTAGCGGGAGGGCCTACAATGAGCAGTTCTTC | CASSPPSGRAYNEQFF
TRBJ2-7 | TRBD1 | TRBV28 | TGTGCCAGCAGTTTGATACAGGGGGAGCAGTACTTC | CASSLIQGEQYF
TRBJ1-1 | - | TRBV30 | TGTGCCTGGAGCTTGGGGGGTGACATGAACACTGAAGCTTTCTTT | CAWSLGGDMNTEAFF
TRBJ1-1 | - | TRBV30 | TGTGCCTGGCTCCCCGTCGGCACTGAAGCTTTCTTT | CAWLPVGTEAFF
TRBJ1-1 | - | TRBV27 | TGTGCCAGCAGTTTGGGGGGGGCGAACACTGAAGCTTTCTTT | CASSLGGANTEAFF
TRBJ1-4 | - | TRBV23-1 | TGCGCCAGCAGTCAGTCCTATTGTACCCGTTCGAGAGACGAAAAACTGTTTTTT | CASSQSYCTRSRDEKLFF
TRBJ2-5 | - | TRBV28 | TGTGCCAGCCGAGCCCTATGGGACGGAGGGGACCAAGAGACCCAGTACTTC | CASRALWDGGDQETQYF
TRBJ2-7 | - | TRBV2 | TGTGCCAGCAGTCAAACCTTTTACGAGGGACTGACCTACGAGCAGTACTTC | CASSQTFYEGLTYEQYF
TRBJ1-1 | TRBD1 | TRBV4-2 | TGTGCCAGCAGCCTCGGACAGGGGTTAAACACTGAAGCTTTCTTT | CASSLGQGLNTEAFF